In its sample, the clone carrying this T cell receptor (beta chain) was seen many times. The data derive from a study of T cells in Graves' hyperthyroidism and ophthalmopathy. V lost 5 bases and J lost 4; bases outside the gene matches: 18. The CDR3 covers 18 residues. Amplified regions were TCR beta CDR3 sequences from RNA transcripts. HTBI primers were employed in a first-round RT-PCR of the TCR CDR3. TCRdb passed the multiplex PCR reads through MiXCR, listing each CDR3 protein once. The sample records some 300,000 distinct CDR3 sequences, less than 20% being singletons. The chain links TRBV12-3 or TRBV12-4 to TRBJ2-5; the match to TRBD2 covers 8 bases. The receptor's source is a man in his fifties or sixties with Graves' ophthalmopathy. The sample taken for sequencing was blood. The CDR3 is CASSARISGISGAETQYF. In DNA form, the CDR3 reads TGTGCCAGCAGTGCGAGGATTAGCGGGATTTCGGGCGCAGAGACCCAGTACTTC.